The clone carrying this T cell receptor beta chain was counted a single time. V lost 5 bases and J 7 bases, leaving 18 bases between the germline ends. The CDR3 extends over 15 amino acids. Germline CDR1 is MNHEY and CDR2 is SMNVEV (reference sequence). Patients in Seattle were enrolled during active infection, then followed longitudinally. This sample is part of a study of blood T cell repertoires in COVID-19. Study details: COVID-19 samples collected from the United States, Italy and Spain covered acute and convalescent phases. Nucleic acid was either cDNA or gDNA, and it came from T cells, B-cell-depleted T cells, or PBMCs.

Source study methods: Nucleated cell counts were estimated from reference gene primer amplification. TCRdb's copy holds only in-frame clones and misses some; the assay was immunoSEQ multiplex PCR. That table gives V, J and clone size, and the DNA gave D and trimming. Here the sample spans 300,000 to 350,000 clones, roughly 89% being singletons. V is TRBV27 and J is TRBJ2-1, with D possibly being TRBD2 (6 bases). Sequenced: peripheral blood. This clonotype was sampled from a man younger than 45 with COVID-19, enrolled during active disease. In nucleotides, the CDR3 is TGTGCCAGCAGTCCCGGGACTGCCTGGAGGAATGAGCAGTTCTTC. It codes for CASSPGTAWRNEQFF.